Following are 7 T cell receptor beta chains from one sample sequenced in a study of control samples from healthy donors and cancer patients. Repertoires were generated with immunoSEQ multiplex PCR, while TCRdb's copy carries only in-frame clones and drops some. This table holds 150,000 or so clones, about 94% found once. The sample consisted of blood. These receptors were obtained from a man aged 35 to 55 in good health.

This chain uses TRBV24-1 with TRBJ1-5, with a possible D match to TRBD1 (5 bases). Per the germline V gene, CDR1 is KGHDR and CDR2 is SFDVKD. V lost 5 bases, J lost 9 bases, and 13 bases lay in between. The CDR3 covers 13 residues. In DNA form, the CDR3 reads TGTGCCACCAGTGTTTCGGGCGGGGGGCCCCAGCATTTT. The encoded protein is CATSVSGGGPQHF.

The chain links TRBV18 to TRBJ2-1; 16 bases match TRBD2. The V gene's germline CDR1 is KGHSH and CDR2 LQKENI. This CDR3 comprises 17 residues. V trimming: 0 bases; J trimming: 8 bases; junction bases outside the gene matches: 4. The CDR3 sequence is CASSPPGLAGGLDEQFF. The CDR3 DNA is TGTGCCAGCTCACCACCGGGACTAGCGGGGGGGCTTGATGAGCAGTTCTTC.

This chain uses TRBV5-4 with TRBJ1-4; D uncertain. The CDR3 length is 16 residues. From germline, CDR1 is SGHNT and CDR2 YYREEE (reference sequence). The V end was cut by 0 bases, the J end by 6 bases, with 15 bases between. In DNA, the CDR3 is TGTGCCAGCAGCTTGGTTTGGTTCTCTCCCTATGAAAAACTGTTTTTT. Residues: CASSLVWFSPYEKLFF. Together with reference TRBV5-4 and TRBJ1-4, the CDR3 gives the full variable domain: ETGVTQSPTHLIKTRGQQVTLRCSSQSGHNTVSWYQQALGQGPQFIFQYYREEENGRGNFPPRFSGLQFPNYSSELNVNALELDDSALYLCASSLVWFSPYEKLFFGSGTQLSVL.

This chain links TRBV5-6 with TRBJ1-5; 10 bases align to TRBD1. The CDR3 runs to 14 residues. Germline V CDR1 and CDR2: SGHDT, YYEEEE. V was pared by 4 bases and J by 6 bases, with 4 bases of the junction left unmatched. CDR3 sequence (DNA): TGTGCCAGCAGCCGTGGACAGGGGGGTCAGCCCCAGCATTTT. This encodes CASSRGQGGQPQHF.

The chain recombines TRBV12-3 or TRBV12-4 with TRBJ1-1, with D unclear. The CDR3 has 13 amino acids. Trimming removed 5 bases at V and 0 bases at J, with 7 bases between. CDR3 nucleotide sequence: TGTGCCAGCAGTCTAATACTGAACACTGAAGCTTTCTTT. Translation gives CASSLILNTEAFF.

The chain has TRBV2 and TRBJ2-1; D call uncertain. This CDR3 has 11 amino acids. With 6 bases removed from V and 4 bases from J, the gap between germline ends came to 4 bases. Germline V lookup: CDR1 SNHLY, CDR2 FYNNEI. The CDR3 DNA is TGTGCCAGCAGGGTGTACAATGAGCAGTTCTTC. Protein product: CASRVYNEQFF. Supplemented by reference TRBV2 and TRBJ2-1, the full variable domain reads EPEVTQTPSHQVTQMGQEVILRCVPISNHLYFYWYRQILGQKVEFLVSFYNNEISEKSEIFDDQFSVERPDGSNFTLKIRSTKLEDSAMYFCASRVYNEQFFGPGTRLTVL.

The rearrangement joins TRBV9 to TRBJ2-1; a possible D gene is TRBD2 (6 bases). In germline, CDR1 is SGDLS, CDR2 YYNGEE. V dropped 7 bases and J dropped 5 bases, with 10 bases sitting between them. The CDR3 has 12 residues. The CDR3 nucleotides read TGTGCCAGCGGGGTAGCGGACAATGAGCAGTTCTTC. Translated, it gives CASGVADNEQFF. The full variable domain, with the rest looked up from reference TRBV9 and TRBJ2-1, is DSGVTQTPKHLITATGQRVTLRCSPRSGDLSVYWYQQSLDQGLQFLIQYYNGEERAKGNILERFSAQQFPDLHSELNLSSLELGDSALYFCASGVADNEQFFGPGTRLTVL.